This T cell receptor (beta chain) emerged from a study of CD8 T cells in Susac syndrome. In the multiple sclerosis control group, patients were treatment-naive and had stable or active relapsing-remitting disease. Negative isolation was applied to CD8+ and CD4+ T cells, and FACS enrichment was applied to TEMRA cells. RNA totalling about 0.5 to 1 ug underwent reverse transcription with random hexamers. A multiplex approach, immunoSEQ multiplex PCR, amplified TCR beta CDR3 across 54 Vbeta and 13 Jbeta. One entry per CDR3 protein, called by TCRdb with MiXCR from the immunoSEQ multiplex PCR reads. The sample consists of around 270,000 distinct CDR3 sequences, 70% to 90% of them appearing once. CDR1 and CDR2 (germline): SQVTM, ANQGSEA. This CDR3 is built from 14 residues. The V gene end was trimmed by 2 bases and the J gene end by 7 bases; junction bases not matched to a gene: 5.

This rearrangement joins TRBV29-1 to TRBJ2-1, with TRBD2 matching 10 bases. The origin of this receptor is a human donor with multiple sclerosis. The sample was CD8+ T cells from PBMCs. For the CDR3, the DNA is TGCAGCGTTGAATTAGCGGGAGGATTGAATGAGCAGTTCTTC. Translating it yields CSVELAGGLNEQFF.